Described below is a single T cell receptor (beta chain) sequence and its context. Its matching antigen is unknown. The entry originates in a study of T cells expressing NK-cell markers. Notes on the study in general: Each of roughly six donors carried dominant NKG2C+ clonotypes accounting for about 1.0-8% of CD8+ T cells.

The CDR3 sequence is 13 residues long. The germline V gene encodes CDR1 GTSNPN and CDR2 SVGIG (reference sequence). Reanalyzing the 5' RACE reads, TCRdb keeps one entry per CDR3 protein, without DNA. In total, the table holds approximately 170,000 distinct CDR3 sequences. The material sequenced was blood T cells: a sorted CD56 or NKG2C T cell subset, CD4+ or CD8+ T cells, or bulk PBMC T cells (not recorded which). The sequence was obtained from a man aged 18 to 70 in good health. V is TRBV30 and J is TRBJ1-4. CDR3 protein: CAWSVGSGLELFF. The full variable domain, rest sourced from reference TRBV30 and TRBJ1-4, is SQTIHQWPATLVQPVGSPLSLECTVEGTSNPNLYWYRQAAGRGLQLLFYSVGIGQISSEVPQNLSASRPQDRQFILSSKKLLLSDSGFYLCAWSVGSGLELFFGSGTQLSVL.